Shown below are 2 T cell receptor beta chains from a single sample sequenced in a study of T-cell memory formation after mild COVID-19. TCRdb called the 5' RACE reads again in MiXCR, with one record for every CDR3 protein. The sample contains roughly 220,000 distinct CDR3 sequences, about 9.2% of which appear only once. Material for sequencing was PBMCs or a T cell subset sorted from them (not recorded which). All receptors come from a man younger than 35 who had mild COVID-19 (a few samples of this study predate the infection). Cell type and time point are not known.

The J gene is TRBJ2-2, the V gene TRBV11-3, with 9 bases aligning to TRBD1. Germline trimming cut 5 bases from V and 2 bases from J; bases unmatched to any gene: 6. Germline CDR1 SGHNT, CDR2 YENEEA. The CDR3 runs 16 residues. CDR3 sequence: CASSLLTGGNTGELFF. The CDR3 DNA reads TGTGCCAGCAGCCTCCTGACAGGGGGAAACACCGGGGAGCTGTTTTTT. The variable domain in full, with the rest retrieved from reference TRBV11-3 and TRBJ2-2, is EAGVVQSPRYKIIEKKQPVAFWCNPISGHNTLYWYLQNLGQGPELLIRYENEEAVDDSQLPKDRFSAERLKGVDSTLKIQPAELGDSAVYLCASSLLTGGNTGELFFGEGSRLTVL.

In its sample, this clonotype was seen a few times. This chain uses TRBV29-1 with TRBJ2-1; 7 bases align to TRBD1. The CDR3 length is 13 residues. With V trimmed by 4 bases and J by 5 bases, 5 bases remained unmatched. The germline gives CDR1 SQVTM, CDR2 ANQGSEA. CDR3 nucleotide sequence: TGCAGCGTTGGACAGGGAATCGACAATGAGCAGTTCTTC. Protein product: CSVGQGIDNEQFF.